The rows below give T cell receptor beta chains drawn from one sample of a study of shared clonotypes between healthy human individuals. Some clones are missing from TCRdb's copy, which holds only in-frame ones; the method was immunoSEQ multiplex PCR. Of some 1.5 million clones detected, under 99% appear once; the ten largest clones hold around 0.47%. Sequenced material: naive CD4+ T cells sorted from blood. The origin of the receptors is a man younger than 40 in good health. CDR3s include the opening cysteine and the closing phenylalanine or tryptophan. The order of the fields is D gene, clone size, J gene, V gene, CDR3 DNA, CDR3 protein. A D gene is named only where the DNA matches it firmly. Only part of the rows carry a size: once, few, many, or a class if the clone is expanded.

d_gene: NA; abundance: NA; j_gene: TRBJ2-2; v_gene: TRBV14; CDR3nt: TGTGCCAGCAGCCAGATAGTCGCCGGGGAGCTGTTTTTT; CDR3aa: CASSQIVAGELFF
d_gene: NA; abundance: once; j_gene: TRBJ2-5; v_gene: TRBV27; CDR3nt: TGTGCCAGCAGATCTATACAAGAGACCCAGTACTTC; CDR3aa: CASRSIQETQYF
d_gene: NA; abundance: NA; j_gene: TRBJ2-5; v_gene: TRBV10-2; CDR3nt: TGCGCCAGCAGTGAGTGGGGGAATGGGCAAGAGACCCAGTACTTC; CDR3aa: CASSEWGNGQETQYF
d_gene: TRBD1; abundance: NA; j_gene: TRBJ2-1; v_gene: TRBV29-1; CDR3nt: TGCAGCGTTCTTCCAGGGGGCAGGAATGAGCAGTTCTTC; CDR3aa: CSVLPGGRNEQFF
d_gene: TRBD2; abundance: NA; j_gene: TRBJ2-3; v_gene: TRBV5-4; CDR3nt: TGTGCCAGCAGTAGCGGGAGGGGCACAGATACGCAGTATTTT; CDR3aa: CASSSGRGTDTQYF
d_gene: TRBD1; abundance: NA; j_gene: TRBJ2-7; v_gene: TRBV2; CDR3nt: TGTGCCAGCAGTAGACAGGGGGCTTACGAGCAGTACTTC; CDR3aa: CASSRQGAYEQYF
d_gene: TRBD1; abundance: once; j_gene: TRBJ1-2; v_gene: TRBV28; CDR3nt: TGTGCCAGCACATTACAGGGGGCTTCGCGCTATGGCTACACCTTC; CDR3aa: CASTLQGASRYGYTF
d_gene: NA; abundance: NA; j_gene: TRBJ2-7; v_gene: TRBV4-2; CDR3nt: TGTGCCAGCAGCCAAGGGGCAGAGACCAACTACGAGCAGTACTTC; CDR3aa: CASSQGAETNYEQYF
d_gene: NA; abundance: NA; j_gene: TRBJ2-3; v_gene: TRBV6-6; CDR3nt: TGTGCCAGCACCCCCCCTTTTGGGCCAGATACGCAGTATTTT; CDR3aa: CASTPPFGPDTQYF
d_gene: NA; abundance: NA; j_gene: TRBJ2-7; v_gene: TRBV5-5; CDR3nt: TGTGCCATCAGCGTTCTCGCCCCACTGAGCTCCTACGAGCAGTACTTC; CDR3aa: CAISVLAPLSSYEQYF
d_gene: NA; abundance: NA; j_gene: TRBJ2-3; v_gene: TRBV4-3; CDR3nt: TGCGCCAGCAGCCCTATCGGTAGCGATTACACAGATACGCAGTATTTT; CDR3aa: CASSPIGSDYTDTQYF
d_gene: NA; abundance: NA; j_gene: TRBJ2-5; v_gene: TRBV7-9; CDR3nt: TGTGCCAGCAGCTTTTATTGGAGGGGACAAGAGACCCAGTACTTC; CDR3aa: CASSFYWRGQETQYF
d_gene: NA; abundance: NA; j_gene: TRBJ2-7; v_gene: TRBV6-5; CDR3nt: TGTGCCGCAAGAGGCGGGATCGGATACGAGCAGTACTTC; CDR3aa: CAARGGIGYEQYF
d_gene: NA; abundance: NA; j_gene: TRBJ2-7; v_gene: TRBV29-1; CDR3nt: TGCAGCGTGATTGGGGATCAAAGGGGGCGAGACCACGGGGGCTACGAGCAGTACTTC; CDR3aa: CSVIGDQRGRDHGGYEQYF
d_gene: TRBD1; abundance: NA; j_gene: TRBJ2-7; v_gene: TRBV5-1; CDR3nt: TGTGCCAGCAGCAGACGGACAGGTCGAAGCTACGAGCAGTACTTC; CDR3aa: CASSRRTGRSYEQYF
d_gene: NA; abundance: NA; j_gene: TRBJ2-1; v_gene: TRBV7-9; CDR3nt: TGTGCCAGCAGCTTAGCACAGAACAATGAGCAGTTCTTC; CDR3aa: CASSLAQNNEQFF
d_gene: NA; abundance: NA; j_gene: TRBJ2-3; v_gene: TRBV19; CDR3nt: TGTGCCAGTAGTATAGGAGCGGGCTACGGAGCAGATACGCAGTATTTT; CDR3aa: CASSIGAGYGADTQYF
d_gene: NA; abundance: NA; j_gene: TRBJ2-3; v_gene: TRBV19; CDR3nt: TGTGCCAGTAGTCCCCGGGACCTTTCCACAGATACGCAGTATTTT; CDR3aa: CASSPRDLSTDTQYF
d_gene: NA; abundance: once; j_gene: TRBJ2-2; v_gene: TRBV2; CDR3nt: TGTGCCAGCAGTGAAGCGGGGGGGGAGCTGTTTTTT; CDR3aa: CASSEAGGELFF
d_gene: TRBD1; abundance: NA; j_gene: TRBJ2-7; v_gene: TRBV28; CDR3nt: TGTGCCAGCAGTCCGACAGGGATCCACGAGCAGTACTTC; CDR3aa: CASSPTGIHEQYF